Sequencing of this T cell receptor beta chain was carried out in a study of blood T cell repertoires in COVID-19. Study-wide context: Spain, Italy and the United States supplied samples that represented acute and convalescent COVID-19.

Using immunoSEQ multiplex PCR, the repertoire was profiled, and TCRdb retains in-frame clones only, with some absent. The sample carries 270,000 or so clones, approximately 91% recorded once. This CDR3 has 14 residues. V lost 4 bases and J lost 6; bases outside the gene matches: 8. Germline V gives CDR1 SGHVS, CDR2 FQNEAQ. Study members were between about 18 and 95 years old and lived in fewer than 30 US regions. The TCR comes from a woman in her thirties or forties with acute COVID-19. The chain uses TRBV7-8 and TRBJ2-7, with TRBD1 identical over 8 bases. The sample consisted of PBMCs or T cells enriched from blood (not recorded which). This CDR3 reads CASSSRTGLGEQYF. The CDR3 coding sequence is TGTGCCAGCAGCTCCAGGACAGGGTTGGGCGAGCAGTACTTC.